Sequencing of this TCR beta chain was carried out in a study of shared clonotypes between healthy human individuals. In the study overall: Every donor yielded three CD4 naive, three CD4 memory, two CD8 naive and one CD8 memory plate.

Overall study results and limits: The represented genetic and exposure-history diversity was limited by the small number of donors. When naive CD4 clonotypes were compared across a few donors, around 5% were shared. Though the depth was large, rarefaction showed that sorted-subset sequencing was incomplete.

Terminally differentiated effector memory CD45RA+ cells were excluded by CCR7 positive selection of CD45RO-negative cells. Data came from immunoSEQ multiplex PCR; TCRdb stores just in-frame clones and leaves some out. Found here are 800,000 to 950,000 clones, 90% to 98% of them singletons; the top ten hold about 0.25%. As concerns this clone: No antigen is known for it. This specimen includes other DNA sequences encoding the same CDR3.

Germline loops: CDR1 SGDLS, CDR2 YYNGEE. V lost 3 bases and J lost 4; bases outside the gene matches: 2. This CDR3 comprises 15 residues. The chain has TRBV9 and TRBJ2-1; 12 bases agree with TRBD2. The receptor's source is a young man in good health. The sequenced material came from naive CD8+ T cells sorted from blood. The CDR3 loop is CASSETSGRYNEQFF. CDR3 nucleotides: TGTGCCAGCAGCGAAACTAGCGGGAGGTACAATGAGCAGTTCTTC.